Presented here are 13 T cell receptor beta chains from one specimen sequenced in a study of beta chain features in type 1 diabetes. Whole-study results and caveats: Moderately but significantly shorter TCRB CDR3s were found in Type 1 diabetes patients in all four CD4+ subsets.

The authors reverse transcribed all of the isolated RNA, so sequencing captured expressed TCRB transcripts. The table came from immunoSEQ multiplex PCR; TCRdb's copy has only in-frame clones and leaves some out. Of about 170,000 clones listed, approximately 7.9% are singletons. These receptors' targets are unknown. The sequenced sample consisted of central memory CD4+ T cells from blood. The receptor source for this set is a man between 18 and 29 years old with type 1 diabetes.

In its sample, this clone was seen a few times. The V call is TRBV4-1, the J call TRBJ1-6, with D hard to call. V lost 5 bases, J lost 7 bases, and 12 bases lay in between. Germline V lookup: CDR1 MGHRA, CDR2 YSYEKL. This CDR3 has 14 residues. The CDR3 DNA sequence: TGCGCCAGCAGCAAGGAGGAGAAGAATTCACCCCTCCACTTT. Its translation: CASSKEEKNSPLHF.

The sample holds a few counts of this clone. The chain joins TRBV5-4 to TRBJ2-6; D is unresolved. With 4 bases removed from V and 0 bases from J, the gap between germline ends came to 8 bases. Germline V gene sequence: CDR1 SGHNT, CDR2 YYREEE (reference sequence). CDR3 length: 15 residues. The CDR3 sequence is CASSRGSSGANVLTF. The CDR3 DNA sequence: TGTGCCAGCAGCCGCGGCAGCTCTGGGGCCAACGTCCTGACTTTC.

V gene TRBV30 combines with J gene TRBJ1-3; possible D gene TRBD1, 6 bases. Between the trimmed V and J ends, which lost 2 bases and 12 bases, there was a span of 17 bases. This CDR3 region has 13 residues. Germline CDR1 and CDR2: GTSNPN and SVGIG (reference sequence). CDR3 residues: CAWSPFTGTGIYF. The CDR3 DNA reads TGTGCCTGGAGTCCTTTCACAGGGACCGGCATATATTTT. The full variable domain, its missing parts supplied by reference TRBV30 and TRBJ1-3, is SQTIHQWPATLVQPVGSPLSLECTVEGTSNPNLYWYRQAAGRGLQLLFYSVGIGQISSEVPQNLSASRPQDRQFILSSKKLLLSDSGFYLCAWSPFTGTGIYFGEGSWLTVV.

This chain uses TRBV18 with TRBJ1-4; 7 nucleotides agree with TRBD1. V gave up 3 bases and J gave up 5 bases; unmatched junction bases: 6. The CDR3 extends over 15 amino acids. Germline CDR1 and CDR2: KGHSH and LQKENI. CDR3 nucleotides: TGTGCCAGCTCACCCAGGACAGGAACAAATGAAAAACTGTTTTTT. Translated, it gives CASSPRTGTNEKLFF.

The chain carries TRBV7-2 and TRBJ1-5; no definite D call. Germline CDR1 is SGHTA and CDR2 is FQGNSA. The CDR3 loop spans 13 amino acids. V lost 1 base and J lost 5, with 6 bases in between. The CDR3 protein is CASSLGLDQPQHF. The CDR3 region has the DNA TGTGCCAGCAGCTTAGGGCTTGATCAGCCCCAGCATTTT. The variable domain in full, completed from reference TRBV7-2 and TRBJ1-5, reads GAGVSQSPSNKVTEKGKDVELRCDPISGHTALYWYRQSLGQGLEFLIYFQGNSAPDKSGLPSDRFSAERTGGSVSTLTIQRTQQEDSAVYLCASSLGLDQPQHFGDGTRLSIL.

The V call is TRBV11-2, the J call TRBJ2-3; D is possibly TRBD1 (5 bases). This CDR3 contains 15 residues. V was shortened by 5 bases and J by 5 bases, with 17 bases between the two germline ends. In germline, CDR1 is SGHAT, CDR2 FQNNGV. The CDR3 sequence: CASSETVTQGDTQYF. DNA of the CDR3: TGTGCCAGCAGCGAGACCGTCACCCAGGGAGATACGCAGTATTTT.

This chain links TRBV10-1 with TRBJ2-3; 11 bases map to TRBD1. V lost 4 bases to trimming and J lost 4 bases; unmatched junction nucleotides: 4. This CDR3 has 15 amino acids. Germline CDR1 WNHNN, CDR2 SYGVQD (reference sequence). CDR3 sequence: CASSGRTGGADTQYF. Written as DNA, the CDR3 is TGCGCCAGCAGTGGAAGGACAGGGGGCGCAGATACGCAGTATTTT.

The gene calls are TRBV2 and TRBJ2-6, with 8 nucleotides matching TRBD1. Germline CDR1 reads SNHLY; CDR2 reads FYNNEI. The CDR3 is 17 amino acids. The J segment lost 0 bases and the V segment lost 11 bases, leaving 12 bases of the junction unmatched. CDR3 loop: CAAVRDRPDSGANVLTF. DNA for the CDR3: TGTGCCGCTGTCCGGGACAGGCCCGACTCTGGGGCCAACGTCCTGACTTTC.

The sample holds a few counts of this clone. The chain is built from TRBV27 and TRBJ2-5; D possibly corresponds to TRBD1 (7 bases). From germline, CDR1 is MNHEY and CDR2 SMNVEV (reference sequence). The CDR3 has 13 residues. Trimming cost V 1 base and J 7 bases, with 10 bases left between them. The CDR3 sequence is CASSLWQGGTQYF. Written as DNA, the CDR3 is TGTGCCAGCAGTTTATGGCAGGGGGGGACCCAGTACTTC.

The J gene is TRBJ1-2, the V gene TRBV19, with no clear D. The germline gives CDR1 LNHDA, CDR2 SQIVND (reference sequence). The ends were cut back, 4 bases at V and 2 bases at J, with 11 bases in the middle. CDR3 length equals 14 residues. The CDR3 DNA follows: TGTGCCAGTAGTACAGGCGACACGAACTATGGCTACACCTTC. Translated, it gives CASSTGDTNYGYTF.

CDR3 amino acids: CASSFGNHGGGYTF. The CDR3, as DNA: TGTGCCAGCAGCTTCGGAAACCACGGAGGAGGCTACACCTTC. The chain combines TRBV7-2 with TRBJ1-2, with no clear D. Germline CDR1 reads SGHTA; CDR2 reads FQGNSA. The CDR3 length is 14 residues. Trimming shortened V by 3 bases and J by 8 bases, and 16 bases separated the two germline ends.

The V call is TRBV30, the J call TRBJ1-4; the match to TRBD1 covers 9 bases. The CDR3 covers 17 residues. The V gene end was trimmed by 2 bases and the J gene end by 5 bases; junction bases not matched to a gene: 12. Per germline, CDR1 GTSNPN and CDR2 SVGIG (reference sequence). As DNA, the CDR3 is TGTGCCTGGAGTACCGGGACAGGGAGCGCAGGGAATGAAAAACTGTTTTTT. This translates into CAWSTGTGSAGNEKLFF.

This chain uses TRBV18 with TRBJ2-1; perhaps TRBD2 as D (6 bases). CDR3 size: 15 residues. The germline V gene has CDR1 KGHSH and CDR2 LQKENI. V dropped 1 base and J dropped 6 bases, with 13 bases sitting between them. The CDR3 reads CASSPLADGGNEQFF. CDR3 DNA sequence: TGTGCCAGCTCACCACTAGCGGACGGCGGCAATGAGCAGTTCTTC.